One sample yielded the 17 T cell receptor beta chains listed below, sequenced in a study of somatic mutations in cytotoxic T cells in rheumatoid arthritis. The protocol was immunoSEQ multiplex PCR, while the TCRdb copy is restricted to in-frame clones and leaves out a portion. Of some 10,000 clones in the sample, about 90% were seen once. Sequences were obtained from CD8+ T cells sorted from blood. These receptors originate from a woman aged 18-29 years with rheumatoid arthritis.

In DNA form, the CDR3 reads TGTGCCAGCAGTGGGTCCGGACTTGCCGTCGTGAATGAAAAACTGTTTTTT. Translating gives CASSGSGLAVVNEKLFF. The rearrangement links TRBV28 to TRBJ1-4, with D unresolved. The CDR3 extends over 17 amino acids. V lost 5 bases, J lost 5 bases, and 21 bases lay in between. Germline V gene data show CDR1 as MDHEN and CDR2 as SYDVKM.

In DNA, the CDR3 is TGCGCCAGCGGGGGGACAGGAGAAACCTACGAGCAGTACTTC. It codes for CASGGTGETYEQYF. The gene calls are TRBV5-1 and TRBJ2-7; 8 bases are shared with TRBD1. Germline V gene lookup returns CDR1 SGHRS and CDR2 YFSETQ. The junction had 8 bases not matched to a gene; V was cut back by 7 bases and J by 2 bases. This CDR3 spans 14 amino acids.

The chain employs TRBV9 and TRBJ2-1; D possibly corresponds to TRBD2 (6 bases). CDR1 and CDR2 from the germline V gene are SGDLS and YYNGEE. CDR3 size: 16 residues. With 0 bases removed from V and 1 base from J, the gap between germline ends came to 11 bases. CDR3 in amino acids: CASSVGASVSYNEQFF. CDR3 in DNA: TGTGCCAGCAGCGTAGGGGCTAGCGTATCCTACAATGAGCAGTTCTTC.

The rearrangement links TRBV19 to TRBJ1-1; 9 positions match TRBD1. The junction had 7 bases not matched to a gene; V was cut back by 3 bases and J by 5 bases. This CDR3 is built from 15 residues. Germline CDR1 and CDR2: LNHDA and SQIVND (reference sequence). This CDR3 is CASSIIRDRVTEAFF. CDR3 nucleotides: TGTGCCAGTAGTATCATTCGGGACAGGGTAACTGAAGCTTTCTTT.

The V and J genes are TRBV7-9 and TRBJ2-3; D may be TRBD1 (5 bases). The V end was cut by 5 bases, the J end by 0 bases, with 12 bases between. The CDR3 totals 15 residues. Germline V gene lookup returns CDR1 SEHNR and CDR2 FQNEAQ (reference sequence). CDR3 coding DNA: TGTGCCAGCAGCCCAAGGGGTGGTAGCACAGATACGCAGTATTTT. It encodes CASSPRGGSTDTQYF.

CDR3 in DNA: TGTGCCTGGAGAACAGGGGACATCAACTATGGCTACACCTTC. It translates to CAWRTGDINYGYTF. The rearrangement joins TRBV30 to TRBJ1-2; 7 nucleotides match TRBD1. V was pared by 3 bases and J by 2 bases, with 6 bases of the junction left unmatched. This CDR3 has 14 residues. From germline, CDR1 is GTSNPN and CDR2 SVGIG (reference sequence).

This rearrangement joins TRBV28 to TRBJ2-1, with 7 bases that match TRBD1. The CDR3 is 14 amino acids. The germline gives CDR1 MDHEN, CDR2 SYDVKM. V lost 7 bases and J lost 1; bases outside the gene matches: 4. CDR3 amino acids: CASNGQVSYNEQFF. For the CDR3, the DNA is TGTGCCAGCAATGGACAGGTATCCTACAATGAGCAGTTCTTC.

V and J are TRBV29-1 and TRBJ1-1; D perhaps matches TRBD1 (5 bases). The V end was cut by 5 bases, the J end by 0 bases, with 25 bases between. Germline lookup yields CDR1 SQVTM and CDR2 ANQGSEA. The CDR3 is made up of 18 amino acids. The CDR3 DNA reads TGCAGCGTTACACGGGGAGGGGAGAGGGCCAGGATGAACACTGAAGCTTTCTTT. It encodes CSVTRGGERARMNTEAFF.

CDR3 loop: CAISESGSNTYSYNEQFF. CDR3 in DNA: TGTGCCATCAGTGAGTCGGGCAGCAATACTTACTCCTACAATGAGCAGTTCTTC. The genes are TRBV10-3 and TRBJ2-1; D is unresolved. This CDR3 is built from 18 residues. With 0 bases removed from V and 0 bases from J, the gap between germline ends came to 15 bases. Germline V gives CDR1 ENHRY, CDR2 SYGVKD.

The chain links TRBV5-1 to TRBJ2-1; 9 bases map to TRBD2. V was clipped by 3 bases and J by 4 bases; unmatched bases: 2. Per the germline V gene, CDR1 is SGHRS and CDR2 is YFSETQ. This CDR3 comprises 14 residues. The CDR3 nucleotides are TGCGCCAGCAGCTCTGCGGGGGGGTACAATGAGCAGTTCTTC. Its protein is CASSSAGGYNEQFF. Supplemented by reference TRBV5-1 and TRBJ2-1, the full variable domain reads KAGVTQTPRYLIKTRGQQVTLSCSPISGHRSVSWYQQTPGQGLQFLFEYFSETQRNKGNFPGRFSGRQFSNSRSEMNVSTLELGDSALYLCASSSAGGYNEQFFGPGTRLTVL.

The chain uses TRBV27 and TRBJ1-4; 7 positions match TRBD1. V was pared by 7 bases and J by 8 bases, with 4 bases of the junction left unmatched. This CDR3 comprises 12 residues. The germline gives CDR1 MNHEY, CDR2 SMNVEV (reference sequence). The CDR3 sequence: CASMGQSEKLFF. The CDR3 DNA is TGTGCCAGCATGGGACAGTCGGAAAAACTGTTTTTT.

CDR3 sequence reads: CASSPSVDPGGAFF. The CDR3, as DNA: TGTGCCAGCAGCCCTTCCGTCGACCCAGGGGGTGCTTTCTTT. This sequence joins TRBV7-3 and TRBJ1-1; 7 bases match TRBD1. Germline values: CDR1 SGHTA, CDR2 FQGTGA. J lost 11 bases, V lost 5 bases, and 14 bases had no gene match. The CDR3 runs to 14 residues.

The V and J genes are TRBV7-9 and TRBJ1-1; possibly TRBD1 for D (5 bases). The germline V gene has CDR1 SEHNR and CDR2 FQNEAQ (reference sequence). The CDR3 sequence is 15 residues long. V was cut by 4 bases and J by 0 bases, with 12 bases left in between. DNA for the CDR3: TGTGCCAGCAGCTCCCCCGACAGTATGAACACTGAAGCTTTCTTT. This sequence encodes CASSSPDSMNTEAFF.

The genes are TRBV4-1 and TRBJ1-1; weak D call: TRBD1 (6 bases). Germline values: CDR1 MGHRA, CDR2 YSYEKL. This CDR3 has 14 amino acids. The V end lost 0 bases, the J end lost 6 bases, and 11 bases lay between the germline ends. The DNA of the CDR3 is TGCGCCAGCAGCCAAGAGGGGGCCAAGGCTGAAGCTTTCTTT. Its protein product is CASSQEGAKAEAFF.

The V call is TRBV9, the J call TRBJ1-3, with 8 bases fitting TRBD1. The germline V gene has CDR1 SGDLS and CDR2 YYNGEE. After removal of 3 bases from V and 2 bases from J, the junction contained 4 bases not matched to a gene. CDR3 length: 15 amino acids. CDR3 nucleotides: TGTGCCAGCAGCGCCGACAGGGGAACTGGAAACACCATATATTTT. Its translation: CASSADRGTGNTIYF.

V usage is TRBV6-5 and J usage is TRBJ2-1, with TRBD2 matching over 9 bases. The length of the CDR3 is 15 residues. V trimming: 2 bases; J trimming: 4 bases; junction bases outside the gene matches: 3. CDR1 and CDR2 (germline): MNHEY, SVGAGI. The CDR3 nucleotides are TGTGCCAGCAGTTACGCGGGAGGGGAGTACAATGAGCAGTTCTTC. It is translated as CASSYAGGEYNEQFF.

CDR3: CASSLIWGRQETQYF. In DNA, the CDR3 is TGTGCCAGCAGCTTAATCTGGGGGCGACAAGAGACCCAGTACTTC. The chain joins TRBV7-6 to TRBJ2-5; D perhaps matches TRBD1 (6 bases). V was cut by 2 bases and J by 2 bases, with 12 bases left in between. The CDR3 is 15 amino acids. The germline V gene has CDR1 SGHVS and CDR2 FNYEAQ. The full variable domain, in which reference TRBV7-6 and TRBJ2-5 provide the parts outside the CDR3, is GAGVSQSPRYKVTKRGQDVALRCDPISGHVSLYWYRQALGQGPEFLTYFNYEAQQDKSGLPNDRFSAERPEGSISTLTIQRTEQRDSAMYRCASSLIWGRQETQYFGPGTRLLVL.